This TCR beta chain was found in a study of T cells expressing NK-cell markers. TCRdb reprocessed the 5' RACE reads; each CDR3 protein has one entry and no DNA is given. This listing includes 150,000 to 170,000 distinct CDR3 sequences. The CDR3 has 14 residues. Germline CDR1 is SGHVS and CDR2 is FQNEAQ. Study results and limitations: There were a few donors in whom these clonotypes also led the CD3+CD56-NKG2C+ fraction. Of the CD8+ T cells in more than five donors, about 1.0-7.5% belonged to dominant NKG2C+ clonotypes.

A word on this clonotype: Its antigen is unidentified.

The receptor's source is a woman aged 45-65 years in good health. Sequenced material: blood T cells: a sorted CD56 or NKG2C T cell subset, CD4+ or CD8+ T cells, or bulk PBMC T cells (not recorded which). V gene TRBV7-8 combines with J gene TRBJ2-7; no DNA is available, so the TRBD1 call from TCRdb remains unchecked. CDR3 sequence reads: CASSEPDSTYEQYF.